These 24 T cell receptor beta chains share one sample of origin, sequenced in a study of blood T cell repertoires in COVID-19. The table came from immunoSEQ multiplex PCR; TCRdb's copy has only in-frame clones and leaves some out. Altogether about 240,000 clones are present, roughly 90% being singletons, with the ten largest covering about 5.9%. Sequencing used peripheral blood. The receptor source for this set is a man aged 60 to 69 with acute or convalescent COVID-19.

The chain couples TRBV6-1 to TRBJ2-3, with TRBD1 matching over 10 bases. CDR3 length: 15 residues. V was pared by 2 bases and J by 6 bases, with 5 bases of the junction left unmatched. Germline V gene sequence: CDR1 MNHNS, CDR2 SASEGT. The CDR3 sequence: CASSESGTGVDTQYF. CDR3 sequence (DNA): TGTGCCAGCAGTGAATCCGGGACAGGGGTCGATACGCAGTATTTT.

The sample holds one count of this clone. The chain is built from TRBV7-2 and TRBJ2-3; the D gene is possibly TRBD2 (5 bases). Trimming took 5 bases from V and 0 from J, leaving 12 bases between them. The CDR3 loop spans 15 amino acids. The germline V gene has CDR1 SGHTA and CDR2 FQGNSA. The CDR3 spells CASSRERRSTDTQYF. In nucleotides, the CDR3 is TGTGCCAGCAGCCGGGAAAGACGCAGCACAGATACGCAGTATTTT.

Here the CDR3 reads CASSPSSSPNTGELFF. The CDR3 nucleotides read TGTGCCAGCAGTCCCTCTAGCTCCCCGAACACCGGGGAGCTGTTTTTT. J is TRBJ2-2 and V is TRBV27; a possible D gene is TRBD2 (5 bases). Trimming removed 5 bases at V and 0 bases at J, with 13 bases between. The CDR3 consists of 16 residues. CDR1 and CDR2 from the germline V gene are MNHEY and SMNVEV (reference sequence).

This rearrangement joins TRBV11-1 to TRBJ2-5, with 11 positions matching TRBD2. Germline V gene lookup returns CDR1 SGHAT and CDR2 FQDESV (reference sequence). The CDR3 has 14 residues. J gave up 4 bases and V 5 bases, and 3 bases lay outside the gene matches. For the CDR3, the DNA is TGTGCCAGCAGCCAACTAGCGGGAGCAGAGACCCAGTACTTC. As protein: CASSQLAGAETQYF.

This chain connects TRBV18 to TRBJ1-1; D not certain. Deletions cut 4 bases from V and 5 bases from J, with 11 bases between. The CDR3 loop spans 13 amino acids. Germline V lookup: CDR1 KGHSH, CDR2 LQKENI. Here the CDR3 reads CASSQTEGTEAFF. The CDR3 DNA is TGTGCCAGCTCACAGACCGAGGGAACTGAAGCTTTCTTT.

The genes are TRBV5-3 and TRBJ1-6; maybe TRBD1 (6 bases). TRBV5-3 is designated an ORF whose function remains uncertain. Trimming removed 7 bases at V and 6 bases at J, with 8 bases between. This CDR3 contains 12 residues. DNA of the CDR3: TGTGCCAGACAGGGGTGTAATTCACCCCTCCACTTT. Protein: CARQGCNSPLHF.

This chain's CDR3 is CATSRDPRSSGNTIYF. The CDR3 nucleotides are TGTGCCACCAGCAGAGATCCCCGCAGCTCTGGAAACACCATATATTTT. The V gene is TRBV15, the J gene TRBJ1-3; D gene unclear. The V end lost 0 bases, the J end lost 0 bases, and 9 bases lay between the germline ends. Germline V gives CDR1 LNHNV, CDR2 YYDKDF (reference sequence). The CDR3 has 16 amino acids.

The chain uses TRBV28 and TRBJ1-2, with a tentative D call TRBD1 (5 bases). The length of the CDR3 is 14 residues. Trimming pared 6 bases from V and 2 bases from J, leaving 13 bases between. Per germline, CDR1 MDHEN and CDR2 SYDVKM. CDR3 nucleotide sequence: TGTGCCAGCAGACCCCCCGCAGGGAACTATGGCTACACCTTC. Translating gives CASRPPAGNYGYTF.

V gene TRBV6-5 combines with J gene TRBJ2-7, with 9 nucleotides matching TRBD2. J gave up 0 bases and V 0 bases, and 3 bases lay outside the gene matches. Germline lookup yields CDR1 MNHEY and CDR2 SVGAGI. CDR3 size: 16 residues. The CDR3 is CASSYSPSGDSYEQYF. CDR3 DNA sequence: TGTGCCAGCAGTTACTCCCCTAGCGGGGACTCCTACGAGCAGTACTTC.

The genes are TRBV5-1 and TRBJ2-2; TRBD2 matches 11 bases. Germline trimming cut 4 bases from V and 4 bases from J; bases unmatched to any gene: 9. This CDR3 region has 17 residues. CDR1 SGHRS and CDR2 YFSETQ come from the germline V gene. This CDR3 reads CASSGSGRARGTGELFF. The CDR3 nucleotides read TGCGCCAGCAGCGGTAGCGGGAGGGCCCGAGGCACCGGGGAGCTGTTTTTT.

This clone was detected only once. This chain's CDR3 is CASSKRRPGDRGYTF. CDR3 bases: TGTGCCAGCAGCAAACGAAGACCAGGCGACCGGGGCTACACCTTC. V usage is TRBV21-1 and J usage is TRBJ1-2; the D call in the table, TRBD1, was not verified against the DNA. TRBV21-1 is tagged as a pseudogene. CDR3 length equals 15 residues.

The V and J genes are TRBV27 and TRBJ1-2; 7 bases agree with TRBD1. The CDR3 is 16 amino acids. Germline CDR1 and CDR2: MNHEY and SMNVEV (reference sequence). J gave up 8 bases and V 3 bases, and 15 bases lay outside the gene matches. The CDR3 DNA is TGTGCCAGCAGTTTCAAGCCCCCCCACAGGGGCAACGGCTACACCTTC. It codes for CASSFKPPHRGNGYTF.

The chain is built from TRBV19 and TRBJ1-5; 9 positions agree with TRBD1. Germline CDR1 and CDR2: LNHDA and SQIVND (reference sequence). Trimming cost V 8 bases and J 7 bases; bases outside gene matches: 15. The CDR3 contains 16 residues. Here the CDR3 DNA reads TGTGCCAGTGGGGACAGGGCGGATCAGGGGGCCCAGCCCCAGCATTTT. This codes for CASGDRADQGAQPQHF.

This chain links TRBV7-9 with TRBJ2-7; 10 positions agree with TRBD1. CDR1 and CDR2 from the germline V gene are SEHNR and FQNEAQ (reference sequence). With V trimmed by 4 bases and J by 6 bases, 6 bases remained unmatched. There are 14 residues in the CDR3. The CDR3 spells CASSWTGGDTEQYF. In DNA form, the CDR3 reads TGTGCCAGCAGCTGGACAGGGGGGGACACCGAGCAGTACTTC.

The chain employs TRBV10-3 and TRBJ2-4; D is perhaps TRBD1 (6 bases). Germline CDR1 reads ENHRY; CDR2 reads SYGVKD. Trimming shortened V by 6 bases and J by 7 bases, and 25 bases separated the two germline ends. The CDR3 contains 17 residues. CDR3 coding DNA: TGTGCCATCAGCCCCAACTTAAGCACAGGGATGCGCAACATTCAGTACTTC. It is translated as CAISPNLSTGMRNIQYF.

The gene calls are TRBV12-5 and TRBJ2-7; a possible D gene is TRBD2 (7 bases). Trimming cost V 6 bases and J 5 bases, with 20 bases left between them. Germline loops: CDR1 LGHNT, CDR2 FRNRAP. This CDR3 is built from 15 residues. CDR3 residues: CASGAPGGGINEQYF. The DNA for the CDR3 is TGTGCTAGTGGCGCCCCCGGCGGGGGCATCAACGAGCAGTACTTC.

The chain couples TRBV5-4 to TRBJ2-4; possibly TRBD2 for D (6 bases). The CDR3 is 15 residues long. Germline V gene sequence: CDR1 SGHNT, CDR2 YYREEE (reference sequence). Trimming took 4 bases from V and 4 from J, leaving 15 bases between them. CDR3 in DNA: TGTGCCAGCAGCCCGGCCGGGACTGCTAAAAACATTCAGTACTTC. Protein sequence: CASSPAGTAKNIQYF. Complete variable domain (other parts from reference TRBV5-4 and TRBJ2-4): ETGVTQSPTHLIKTRGQQVTLRCSSQSGHNTVSWYQQALGQGPQFIFQYYREEENGRGNFPPRFSGLQFPNYSSELNVNALELDDSALYLCASSPAGTAKNIQYFGAGTRLSVL.

J is TRBJ2-3 and V is TRBV25-1; TRBD2 matches at 10 bases. The germline V gene has CDR1 MGHDK and CDR2 SYGVNS. After removal of 1 base from V and 4 bases from J, the junction contained 8 bases not matched to a gene. CDR3 length: 17 amino acids. CDR3 region: CASSELESGRVSDTQYF. Written as DNA, the CDR3 is TGTGCCAGCAGTGAATTAGAAAGCGGGAGGGTCTCAGATACGCAGTATTTT.

The V and J genes are TRBV11-2 and TRBJ2-1; D is ambiguous. CDR3 length: 13 amino acids. Germline lookup yields CDR1 SGHAT and CDR2 FQNNGV. V lost 0 bases and J lost 5, with 5 bases in between. The CDR3 loop is CASSLDSHNEQFF. CDR3 bases: TGTGCCAGCAGCTTAGATAGCCACAATGAGCAGTTCTTC.

The chain links TRBV27 to TRBJ2-7; 8 bases fit TRBD1. After removal of 3 bases from V and 2 bases from J, the junction contained 3 bases not matched to a gene. CDR1 and CDR2 from the germline V gene are MNHEY and SMNVEV (reference sequence). This CDR3 contains 14 residues. The CDR3 here is CASSFRGQTYEQYF. CDR3 sequence (DNA): TGTGCCAGCAGTTTCAGGGGGCAAACCTACGAGCAGTACTTC.

This clone was recorded only once. The chain combines TRBV7-3 with TRBJ1-2; TRBD1 is a possible D gene (6 bases). The CDR3 sequence is 15 residues long. V shed 5 bases and J shed 4 bases, with 17 bases lying between them. The germline gives CDR1 SGHTA, CDR2 FQGTGA. The CDR3 bases are TGTGCCAGCAGCGAAAGCAGCGGGGGCGGCTATGGCTACACCTTC. It yields the protein CASSESSGGGYGYTF.

This clone was detected once. This rearrangement joins TRBV5-1 to TRBJ1-5; TRBD1 matches 9 bases. V was pared by 2 bases and J by 4 bases, with 7 bases of the junction left unmatched. The CDR3 totals 16 residues. The germline V gene has CDR1 SGHRS and CDR2 YFSETQ. The CDR3 region is CASSFRWDRENQPQHF. The CDR3 DNA reads TGCGCCAGCAGCTTCCGCTGGGACAGGGAGAATCAGCCCCAGCATTTT.

The chain carries TRBV7-6 and TRBJ2-1, with 12 positions matching TRBD2. Germline values: CDR1 SGHVS, CDR2 FNYEAQ. This CDR3 region has 16 residues. With V trimmed by 3 bases and J by 3 bases, 3 bases remained unmatched. The CDR3 region has the DNA TGTGCCAGCAGCTTCGAGACTAGCGGGGGCTACAATGAGCAGTTCTTC. It specifies CASSFETSGGYNEQFF.

The sample holds one count of this clone. This chain connects TRBV6-5 to TRBJ1-2; no clear D gene. This CDR3 contains 14 residues. Trimming stripped 0 bases from V and 9 bases from J, with 14 bases between. Germline V gene data show CDR1 as MNHEY and CDR2 as SVGAGI. CDR3 protein: CASSYSEGQGSYTF. As DNA, the CDR3 is TGTGCCAGCAGTTACTCGGAGGGTCAAGGAAGCTACACCTTC.